The clone carrying this TCR beta chain was detected once. Germline V gene data show CDR1 as SGHRS and CDR2 as YFSETQ. The CDR3 runs 12 residues. Trimming stripped 2 bases from V and 2 bases from J, with 3 bases between. Original analysis: Amplified reference gene primers provided the basis for estimating nucleated cell counts. The data were produced by immunoSEQ multiplex PCR, yet TCRdb's version contains in-frame clones alone and is incomplete. Clone size and the V and J calls come from that table; the DNA yielded D and trimming. The data contain 130,000 to 150,000 clones, approximately 89% of them seen just once; the ten biggest clones take up around 1.5%. This record belongs to a study of blood T cell repertoires in COVID-19. Overall study context: The United States, Italy and Spain provided the acute and convalescent COVID-19 samples.

The chain carries TRBV5-1 and TRBJ2-3, with D unresolved. The receptor was isolated from a human donor in a cohort sampled during active COVID-19. Sequencing used peripheral blood. DNA of the CDR3: TGCGCCAGCAGCTTCTACACAGATACGCAGTATTTT. It translates to CASSFYTDTQYF.